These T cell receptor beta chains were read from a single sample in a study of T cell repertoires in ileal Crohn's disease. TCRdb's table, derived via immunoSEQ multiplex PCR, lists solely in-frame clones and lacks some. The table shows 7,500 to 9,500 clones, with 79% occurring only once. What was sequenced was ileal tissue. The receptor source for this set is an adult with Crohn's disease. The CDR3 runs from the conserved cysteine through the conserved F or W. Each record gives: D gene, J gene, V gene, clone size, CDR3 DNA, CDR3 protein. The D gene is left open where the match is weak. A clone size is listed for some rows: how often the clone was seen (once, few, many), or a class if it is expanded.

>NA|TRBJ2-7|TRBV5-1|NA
TGCGCCAGCAGCTTGCTAGTTGACAGCCTCCTCGAGCAGTACTTC
CASSLLVDSLLEQYF
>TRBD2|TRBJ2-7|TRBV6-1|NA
TGTGCCAGCAGTGAAAACCTAGCGGGGGGTTCCTACGAGCAGTACTTC
CASSENLAGGSYEQYF
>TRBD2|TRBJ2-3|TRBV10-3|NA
TGTGCCATCAGCGGGACTAGCGGGGGGTCAGATACGCAGTATTTT
CAISGTSGGSDTQYF
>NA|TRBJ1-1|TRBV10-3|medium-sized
TGTGCCATCAGACCTCAACAGGACCCGAACACTGAAGCTTTCTTT
CAIRPQQDPNTEAFF
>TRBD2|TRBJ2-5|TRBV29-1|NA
TGCAGCGGCTTGACTAGCGGGGGCGCTTGGGAGACCCAGTACTTC
CSGLTSGGAWETQYF
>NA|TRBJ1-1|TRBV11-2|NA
TGTGCCAGCTCCGTCCGGAGGCAGGCGAGCCACACTGAAGCTTTCTTT
CASSVRRQASHTEAFF
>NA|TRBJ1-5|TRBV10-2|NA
TGCGCCAGCAGTGAATGGCAGGGGCTCAATCAGCCCCAGCATTTT
CASSEWQGLNQPQHF
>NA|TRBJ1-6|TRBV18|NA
TGTGCCAGCTCGCAGGACAGCCCAGGCTCCTATAATTCACCCCTCCACTTT
CASSQDSPGSYNSPLHF
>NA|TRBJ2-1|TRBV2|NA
TGTGCCAGCAGGGCCGGACAGCCTAACAATGAGCAGTTCTTC
CASRAGQPNNEQFF
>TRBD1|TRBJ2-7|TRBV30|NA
TGTGCCTGGAGTGTATGGTCGGGACAGGGGGCCCTGCAGCAGTACTTC
CAWSVWSGQGALQQYF
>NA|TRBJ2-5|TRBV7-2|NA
TGTGCCAGCAGCCCTTTATTGGAGACCCAGTACTTC
CASSPLLETQYF
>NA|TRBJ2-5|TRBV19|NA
TGTGCCAGTAGCCTTCCGGGATGGGCGGGGGAGACCCAGTACTTC
CASSLPGWAGETQYF
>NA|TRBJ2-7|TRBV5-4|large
TGTGCCAGCAGCTGGGTCGTAGGGAGCGGTTCCTACGAGCAGTACTTC
CASSWVVGSGSYEQYF
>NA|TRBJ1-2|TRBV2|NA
TGTGCCAGCAGCGGACAGACTAACTATGGCTACACCTTC
CASSGQTNYGYTF
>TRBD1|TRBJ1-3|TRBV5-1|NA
TGCGCCAGCAGGTCGGCCGGGACAGGGGGCAACACCATATATTTT
CASRSAGTGGNTIYF
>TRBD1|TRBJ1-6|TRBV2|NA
TGTGCCAGCAGTCCCGGGACAGCCAGAGATTCACCCCTCCACTTT
CASSPGTARDSPLHF
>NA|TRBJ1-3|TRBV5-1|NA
TGCGCCAGCAGCTTGGAGGGGGACTACTCTGGAAACACCATATATTTT
CASSLEGDYSGNTIYF
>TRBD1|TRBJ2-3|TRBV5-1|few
TGCGCCAGCAGCTTTCCACAGGGGGCATCAGATACGCAGTATTTT
CASSFPQGASDTQYF
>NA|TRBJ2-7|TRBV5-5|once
TGTGCCAGCAGCTTGGCTGGGTCGGTCGGGGAGCAGTACTTC
CASSLAGSVGEQYF
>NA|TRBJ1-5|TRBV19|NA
TGTGCCAGTAGTATCCTCGAACCGGGGCAGCCCCAGCATTTT
CASSILEPGQPQHF